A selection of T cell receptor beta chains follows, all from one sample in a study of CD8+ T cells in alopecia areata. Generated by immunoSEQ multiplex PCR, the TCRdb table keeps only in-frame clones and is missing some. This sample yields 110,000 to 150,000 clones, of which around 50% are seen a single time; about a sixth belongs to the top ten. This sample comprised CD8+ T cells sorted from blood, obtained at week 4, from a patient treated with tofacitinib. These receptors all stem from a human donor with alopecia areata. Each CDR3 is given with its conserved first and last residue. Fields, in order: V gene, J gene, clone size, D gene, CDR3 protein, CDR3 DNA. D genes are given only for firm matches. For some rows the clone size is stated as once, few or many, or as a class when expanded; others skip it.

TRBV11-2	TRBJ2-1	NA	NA	CASSSLFGWEEQFF	TGTGCCAGCAGCTCTCTTTTCGGGTGGGAAGAGCAGTTCTTC
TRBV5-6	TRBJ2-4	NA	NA	CASSHLVRGDFEIQYF	TGTGCCAGCAGCCACCTCGTGAGAGGGGATTTCGAGATTCAGTACTTC
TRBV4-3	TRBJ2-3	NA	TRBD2	CASSQRLAGGQVDTQYF	TGCGCCAGCAGCCAGCGACTAGCGGGGGGGCAGGTAGATACGCAGTATTTT
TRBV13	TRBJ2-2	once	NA	CASSLRSRFGELFF	TGTGCCAGCAGCTTGAGGAGTCGATTCGGGGAGCTGTTTTTT
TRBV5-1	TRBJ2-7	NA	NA	CASSLDGPGSYEQYF	TGCGCCAGCAGCTTGGATGGCCCGGGTTCCTACGAGCAGTACTTC
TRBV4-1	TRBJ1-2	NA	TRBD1	CASSWDREGYGYTF	TGCGCCAGCAGTTGGGACAGGGAAGGGTATGGCTACACCTTC
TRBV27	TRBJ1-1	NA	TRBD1	CASSLRTGEAFF	TGTGCCAGCAGTCTCAGGACAGGGGAGGCTTTCTTT
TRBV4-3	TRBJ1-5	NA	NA	CASSQEYASNQPQHF	TGCGCCAGCAGCCAAGAGTACGCTAGCAATCAGCCCCAGCATTTT
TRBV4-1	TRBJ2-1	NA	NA	CASSPVPANNEQFF	TGCGCCAGCAGCCCCGTCCCGGCTAACAATGAGCAGTTCTTC
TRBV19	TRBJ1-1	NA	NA	CASSMLSAGTSTEAFF	TGTGCCAGTAGTATGCTCTCGGCGGGGACCAGCACTGAAGCTTTCTTT
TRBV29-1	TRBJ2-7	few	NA	CSVAAGRHEQYF	TGCAGCGTTGCGGCAGGGCGCCACGAGCAGTACTTC
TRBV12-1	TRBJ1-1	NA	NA	CASTFGTGNTEAFF	NA
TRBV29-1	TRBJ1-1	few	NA	CSVEDQENTEAFF	TGCAGCGTTGAAGATCAGGAGAACACTGAAGCTTTCTTT
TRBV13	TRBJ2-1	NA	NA	CASSLLSSHYNEQFF	TGTGCCAGCAGCTTACTTTCATCACATTACAATGAGCAGTTCTTC